Presented here are 25 T cell receptor beta chains from one specimen sequenced in a study of blood T cell repertoires in COVID-19. Data came from immunoSEQ multiplex PCR; TCRdb stores just in-frame clones and leaves some out. This table has about 380,000 clones, around 89% appearing once. Sequencing was carried out using PBMCs or T cells enriched from blood (not recorded which). The source is a woman aged 18-35 years who had recovered from COVID-19.

Only one count was recorded for this clone. The rearrangement uses TRBV5-1 and TRBJ1-2; perhaps TRBD1 as D (5 bases). This CDR3 contains 14 residues. The germline gives CDR1 SGHRS, CDR2 YFSETQ. The V end was cut by 9 bases, the J end by 2 bases, with 17 bases between. The CDR3 loop reads CATRAGGENYGYTF. In DNA, the CDR3 is TGCGCCACCCGCGCGGGGGGAGAGAACTATGGCTACACCTTC.

The J gene is TRBJ2-2, the V gene TRBV2; 10 nucleotides agree with TRBD1. CDR3 size: 15 residues. CDR1 and CDR2 from the germline V gene are SNHLY and FYNNEI. The ends lost 6 bases at V and 3 bases at J; junction bases unmatched: 4. CDR3 bases: TGTGCCAGCAGCCGGGACAGGGGAGACACCGGGGAGCTGTTTTTT. This codes for CASSRDRGDTGELFF.

This clone has just one count. The genes are TRBV21-1 and TRBJ1-1; TRBD1, as called in the table, went unchecked against the DNA. TRBV21-1 is a pseudogene segment. The CDR3 is 17 amino acids. The CDR3 reads CASVPKVRGTGHTEAFF. CDR3 in DNA: TGTGCCAGCGTCCCTAAGGTCCGGGGGACAGGACACACTGAAGCTTTCTTT.

This sequence joins TRBV4-3 and TRBJ1-1, with TRBD1 as a possible D gene (5 bases). The germline V gene encodes CDR1 LGHNA and CDR2 YSLEER. CDR3 size: 13 residues. The V and J ends lost 6 bases and 1 base respectively, with 9 bases between them. The CDR3 protein is CASSPQGNTEAFF. In nucleotides, the CDR3 is TGCGCCAGCAGTCCGCAGGGGAACACTGAAGCTTTCTTT.

The CDR3 is CASTAGVATEAFF. Here the CDR3 DNA reads TGTGCCAGCACCGCAGGGGTTGCCACTGAAGCTTTCTTT. V gene TRBV28 combines with J gene TRBJ1-1, with D maybe TRBD1 (6 bases). The CDR3 has 13 amino acids. Deletions cut 7 bases from V and 4 bases from J, with 13 bases between. Germline CDR1 is MDHEN and CDR2 is SYDVKM.

Written as DNA, the CDR3 is TGTGCCACCAGTGATCCAGGGAAAAGCAATCAGCCCCAGCATTTT. This encodes CATSDPGKSNQPQHF. This chain connects TRBV24-1 to TRBJ1-5, with D perhaps TRBD1 (5 bases). The V gene lost 3 bases and the J gene lost 1 base, with 9 bases spanning the gap. Germline-derived CDR1 and CDR2 are KGHDR and SFDVKD. The CDR3 extends over 15 amino acids.

This clone has only a few counts. The chain combines TRBV5-6 with TRBJ1-6, with 8 bases that match TRBD1. This CDR3 comprises 16 residues. J lost 9 bases, V lost 3 bases, and 11 bases had no gene match. The germline V gene has CDR1 SGHDT and CDR2 YYEEEE. The CDR3 protein is CASSSDRATRGSPLHF. The CDR3 DNA reads TGTGCCAGCAGCTCGGACAGGGCGACCCGGGGTTCACCCCTCCACTTT.

The chain has TRBV7-3 and TRBJ2-3; maybe TRBD2 (6 bases). Germline V CDR1 and CDR2: SGHTA, FQGTGA. The germline V and J ends were trimmed by 5 bases and 6 bases, with 18 bases remaining between them. This CDR3 comprises 15 residues. DNA for the CDR3: TGTGCCAGCAGCCCCGGGGGATCGGTAACGGATACGCAGTATTTT. This translates into CASSPGGSVTDTQYF.

The chain has TRBV27 and TRBJ2-7; TRBD1 matches at 11 bases. The CDR3 length is 16 residues. CDR1 and CDR2 (germline): MNHEY, SMNVEV (reference sequence). With 0 bases clipped from V and 3 bases from J, the junction kept 4 bases outside the gene matches. The CDR3 coding sequence is TGTGCCAGCAGTTTATCGTGGGGACAGGGGGTCTACGAGCAGTACTTC. Translated, it gives CASSLSWGQGVYEQYF.

The V call is TRBV6-5, the J call TRBJ1-1; a weak D match, TRBD1 (6 bases). V lost 4 bases and J 0 bases, leaving 15 bases between the germline ends. In germline, CDR1 is MNHEY, CDR2 SVGAGI. The CDR3 consists of 16 residues. The CDR3 loop is CASSLSPGAMNTEAFF. The CDR3, as DNA: TGTGCCAGCAGTTTATCCCCAGGGGCCATGAACACTGAAGCTTTCTTT.

The gene calls are TRBV24-1 and TRBJ1-2; 10 bases are shared with TRBD1. V lost 5 bases, J lost 5 bases, and 13 bases stayed unmatched. The CDR3 spans 17 residues. The germline V gene has CDR1 KGHDR and CDR2 SFDVKD. The CDR3 here is CATSGENKGQGPYGYTF. The CDR3 coding sequence is TGTGCCACCAGTGGTGAGAATAAGGGACAGGGGCCATATGGCTACACCTTC.

Remarks on this clone: This could be a read error, since a much larger clone is one nucleotide away. The CDR3 protein is CASSLAPEGTEAFF. The CDR3 nucleotides are TGTGCCAGCAGCTTGGCCCCGGAGGGGACTGAAGCTTTCTTT. The chain employs TRBV5-4 and TRBJ1-1, with a tentative D call TRBD1 (5 bases). Deletions cut 0 bases from V and 5 bases from J, with 11 bases between. The CDR3 extends over 14 amino acids. Germline assignment: CDR1 SGHNT and CDR2 YYREEE (reference sequence).

The chain combines TRBV6-2 or TRBV6-3 with TRBJ2-5, with D perhaps matching TRBD2 (6 bases). CDR1 and CDR2 from the germline V gene are MNHEY and SVGEGT. The ends were cut back, 5 bases at V and 7 bases at J, with 8 bases in the middle. CDR3 length: 11 residues. The CDR3 loop reads CASSLGGTQYF. The CDR3 nucleotides are TGTGCCAGCAGTCTGGGAGGGACCCAGTACTTC.

This rearrangement joins TRBV5-6 to TRBJ1-1, with TRBD1 matching over 9 bases. Trimming at V came to 4 bases and at J to 5 bases, leaving 6 bases not matched to a gene. CDR1 is SGHDT and CDR2 is YYEEEE in the germline V gene. The CDR3 extends over 14 amino acids. The CDR3 is CASSPGQGSTEAFF. CDR3 DNA sequence: TGTGCCAGCAGCCCGGGACAGGGATCGACTGAAGCTTTCTTT.

This chain connects TRBV9 to TRBJ1-4, with D maybe TRBD1 (6 bases). V lost 0 bases and J lost 8, with 8 bases in between. The germline CDR1 and CDR2 sequences are SGDLS and YYNGEE. This CDR3 region has 13 residues. The chain's CDR3 is CASSVGQEEKLFF. In DNA, the CDR3 is TGTGCCAGCAGCGTAGGACAGGAAGAAAAACTGTTTTTT.

This clone was seen a single time. CDR3 DNA sequence: TGTGCCAGTAGTATAGGCGGAACTAATGAAAAACTGTTTTTT. It translates to CASSIGGTNEKLFF. The V gene is TRBV19, the J gene TRBJ1-4; D unclear. The V gene lost 1 base and the J gene lost 1 base, with 4 bases spanning the gap. Germline V gene sequence: CDR1 LNHDA, CDR2 SQIVND (reference sequence). CDR3 length equals 14 residues. Complete variable domain (other parts from reference TRBV19 and TRBJ1-4): DGGITQSPKYLFRKEGQNVTLSCEQNLNHDAMYWYRQDPGQGLRLIYYSQIVNDFQKGDIAEGYSVSREKKESFPLTVTSAQKNPTAFYLCASSIGGTNEKLFFGSGTQLSVL.

The chain carries TRBV24-1 and TRBJ1-1, with 10 bases that match TRBD1. Trimming cost V 9 bases and J 3 bases; bases outside gene matches: 3. Per germline, CDR1 KGHDR and CDR2 SFDVKD. This CDR3 has 13 amino acids. This CDR3 is CATRGQGYTEAFF. The CDR3 region has the DNA TGTGCCACCCGGGGACAGGGGTACACTGAAGCTTTCTTT.

The CDR3 DNA follows: TGTGCCAGCAGTTATTCCCTCGGGAATGAAAAACTGTTTTTT. Translating gives CASSYSLGNEKLFF. The chain joins TRBV6-2 or TRBV6-3 to TRBJ1-4; D is undetermined. The CDR3 totals 14 residues. Germline V lookup: CDR1 MNHEY, CDR2 SVGEGT. Trimming took off 3 bases at V and 5 bases at J, with 10 bases between the two ends.

V is TRBV9 and J is TRBJ2-3; possibly TRBD2 for D (6 bases). CDR1 is SGDLS and CDR2 is YYNGEE in the germline V gene. CDR3 size: 16 residues. V lost 3 bases, J lost 2 bases, and 16 bases lay in between. CDR3 protein: CASSAKEGIYTDTQYF. CDR3 nucleotide sequence: TGTGCCAGCAGCGCCAAGGAGGGCATCTACACAGATACGCAGTATTTT. Looking up the rest from reference TRBV9 and TRBJ2-3 gives the full variable domain: DSGVTQTPKHLITATGQRVTLRCSPRSGDLSVYWYQQSLDQGLQFLIQYYNGEERAKGNILERFSAQQFPDLHSELNLSSLELGDSALYFCASSAKEGIYTDTQYFGPGTRLTVL.

The chain joins TRBV9 to TRBJ1-6, with D unclear. The V gene lost 3 bases and the J gene lost 5 bases, with 9 bases spanning the gap. Germline values: CDR1 SGDLS, CDR2 YYNGEE. This CDR3 is built from 14 residues. The CDR3 region is CASSANIDNSPLHF. DNA for the CDR3: TGTGCCAGCAGCGCAAACATTGATAATTCACCCCTCCACTTT.

Remarks on this clone: In the same sample, other DNA sequences code for this CDR3. The chain joins TRBV5-1 to TRBJ1-1; D is ambiguous. The V end lost 2 bases, the J end lost 2 bases, and 7 bases lay between the germline ends. CDR1 is SGHRS, CDR2 YFSETQ, per germline. The CDR3 extends over 13 amino acids. DNA for the CDR3: TGCGCCAGCAGCTTTGGGCAAAACACTGAAGCTTTCTTT. Amino acid sequence: CASSFGQNTEAFF.

This chain joins TRBV4-2 and TRBJ1-6; 8 bases fit TRBD1. This CDR3 is built from 16 residues. The ends lost 0 bases at V and 9 bases at J; junction bases unmatched: 7. Germline assignment: CDR1 LGHNA and CDR2 YNFKEQ. In DNA, the CDR3 is TGTGCCAGCAGCCAAGAGAGTGAAACAGGGGGTTCACCCCTCCACTTT. Translated: CASSQESETGGSPLHF.

V usage is TRBV28 and J usage is TRBJ1-1; D is possibly TRBD1 (5 bases). The germline gives CDR1 MDHEN, CDR2 SYDVKM. V was trimmed by 7 bases and J by 2 bases, leaving 23 bases between them. The CDR3 consists of 17 residues. The CDR3 DNA reads as TGTGCCAGCAACATCCCCTACAAGACAGACCTAAACACTGAAGCTTTCTTT. This sequence encodes CASNIPYKTDLNTEAFF.

V and J are TRBV3-1 (or the pseudogene TRBV3-2) and TRBJ2-2; D possibly corresponds to TRBD2 (6 bases). This CDR3 spans 14 amino acids. V lost 1 base, J lost 6 bases, and 9 bases lay in between. Germline V gene sequence: CDR1 LGHDT, CDR2 YNNKEL (reference sequence). DNA of the CDR3: TGTGCCAGCAGCCAAGTGGGGGGTCCCGGGGAGCTGTTTTTT. Translated: CASSQVGGPGELFF.

Comments on this clone: A read error may account for a junction end that differs from germline. The genes are TRBV7-7 and TRBJ1-2, with 8 bases aligning to TRBD1. This CDR3 contains 13 residues. Germline-derived CDR1 and CDR2 are SSHAT and FNYEAQ (reference sequence). CDR3 DNA sequence: TGTGCTAGCAGCGGCAGGGGGCGGGGTGGCTACACCTTC. It translates to CASSGRGRGGYTF.